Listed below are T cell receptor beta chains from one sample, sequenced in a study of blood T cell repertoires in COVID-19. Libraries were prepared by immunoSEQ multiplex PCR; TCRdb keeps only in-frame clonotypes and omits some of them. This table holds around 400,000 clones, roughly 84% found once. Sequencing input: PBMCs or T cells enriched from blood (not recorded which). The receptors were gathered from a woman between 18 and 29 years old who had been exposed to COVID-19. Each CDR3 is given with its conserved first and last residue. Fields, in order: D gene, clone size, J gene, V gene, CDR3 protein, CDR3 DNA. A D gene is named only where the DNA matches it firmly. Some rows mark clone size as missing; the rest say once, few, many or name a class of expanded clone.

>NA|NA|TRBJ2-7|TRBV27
CASSLGDEQYF
TGTGCCAGCAGTTTGGGCGACGAGCAGTACTTC
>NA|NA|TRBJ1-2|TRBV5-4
CASSLNEGWYGYTF
TGTGCCAGCAGCTTGAATGAGGGCTGGTATGGCTACACCTTC
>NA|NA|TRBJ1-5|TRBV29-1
CSVSGGTHPPYQPQHF
TGCAGCGTAAGTGGGGGGACTCACCCCCCCTATCAGCCCCAGCATTTT
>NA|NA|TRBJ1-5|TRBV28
CASSLYDRLINQPQHF
TGTGCCAGCAGTTTATACGACAGATTAATCAATCAGCCCCAGCATTTT
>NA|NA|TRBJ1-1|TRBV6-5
CASSYSTGGKTEAFF
TGTGCCAGCAGTTACTCGACCGGGGGAAAAACTGAAGCTTTCTTT
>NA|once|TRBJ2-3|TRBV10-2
CASSSFSSIADTQYF
TGCGCCAGCAGCTCATTCTCGAGCATCGCAGATACGCAGTATTTT
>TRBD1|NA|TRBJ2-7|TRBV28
CASSQNRDRLMRGYEQYF
TGTGCCAGCAGCCAGAACCGGGACAGGCTAATGAGGGGCTACGAGCAGTACTTC
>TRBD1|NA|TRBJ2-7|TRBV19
CASATADRARYEQYF
TGTGCCAGTGCCACCGCGGACAGGGCCCGCTACGAGCAGTACTTC
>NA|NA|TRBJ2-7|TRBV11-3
CASSVDMVVPSRYEQYF
TGTGCCAGCAGCGTTGACATGGTCGTGCCTAGCCGCTACGAGCAGTACTTC
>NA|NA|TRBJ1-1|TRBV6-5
CATESTLNTEAFF
TGTGCAACTGAGTCTACGTTAAACACTGAAGCTTTCTTT
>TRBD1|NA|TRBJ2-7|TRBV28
CASSRWGTGTYEQYF
TGTGCCAGCAGCCGTTGGGGGACAGGGACCTACGAGCAGTACTTC
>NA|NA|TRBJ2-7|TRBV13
CASSGRDFQKSSYEQYF
TGTGCCAGCAGCGGTCGGGACTTCCAAAAAAGCTCCTACGAGCAGTACTTC
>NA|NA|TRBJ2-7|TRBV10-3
CAISAQGPYEQYF
TGTGCCATCAGTGCACAGGGCCCCTACGAGCAGTACTTC
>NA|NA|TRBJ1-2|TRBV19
CASTGLYGYTF
TGTGCCAGTACGGGACTCTATGGCTACACCTTC
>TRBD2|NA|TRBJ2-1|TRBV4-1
CASSERTSGDFYNEQFF
TGCGCCAGCAGCGAGCGGACTAGCGGGGACTTCTACAATGAGCAGTTCTTC
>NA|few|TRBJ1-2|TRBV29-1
CSVVQGSHGYTF
TGCAGCGTCGTACAGGGAAGCCATGGCTACACCTTC
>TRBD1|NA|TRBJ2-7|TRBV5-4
CASSGDRAEQYF
TGTGCCAGCAGCGGGGACAGGGCCGAGCAGTACTTC
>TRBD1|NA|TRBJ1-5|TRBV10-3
CAISETGVSQPQHF
TGTGCCATCAGTGAGACAGGGGTCTCTCAGCCCCAGCATTTT
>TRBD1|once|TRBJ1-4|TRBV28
CASSLGGLVEKLFF
TGTGCCAGCAGTCTAGGGGGCCTAGTTGAAAAACTGTTTTTT
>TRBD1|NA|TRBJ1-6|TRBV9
CASSVGGGNNSPLHF
TGTGCCAGCAGCGTAGGAGGGGGCAATAATTCACCCCTCCACTTT
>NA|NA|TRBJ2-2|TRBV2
CASRTEGAGELFF
TGTGCCAGTCGAACCGAGGGGGCCGGGGAGCTGTTTTTT
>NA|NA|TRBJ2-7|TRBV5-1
CASSLIYRSYEQYF
TGCGCCAGCAGCCTAATCTACAGGTCCTACGAGCAGTACTTC
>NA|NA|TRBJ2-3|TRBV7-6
CASSLVAFPTDTQYF
TGTGCCAGCAGCTTAGTGGCCTTTCCCACAGATACGCAGTATTTT
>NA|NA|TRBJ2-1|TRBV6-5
CACTGGGTSYNEQFF
TGTGCCTGCACTGGCGGTGGGACATCATACAATGAGCAGTTCTTC
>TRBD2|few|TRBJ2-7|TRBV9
CASSVETSGGQGEQYF
TGTGCCAGCAGCGTAGAAACTAGCGGGGGACAAGGCGAGCAGTACTTC